This entry is about one T cell receptor beta chain. Trimming removed 3 bases from V and 6 bases from J; junction bases left unmatched: 6. The CDR3 loop spans 15 amino acids. CDR1 and CDR2 from the germline V gene are WSHSY and SAAADI. The record originates from a study of blood T cell repertoires in COVID-19. Study-wide context: Sample material is recorded as cDNA or gDNA derived from T cells, B-cell-depleted T cells, or PBMCs.

Original methodology: How many nucleated cells were present was estimated from reference gene primer amplification. Only in-frame clones appear in the TCRdb table, and some are missing; sequencing was by immunoSEQ multiplex PCR. The V and J calls and clone size come from that table; D and trimming were worked out from the DNA. The table includes 250,000 to 300,000 clones, 83% detected once. What was sequenced was peripheral blood. The clonotype comes from a man at least 80 years old with acute or convalescent COVID-19. The rearrangement links TRBV10-2 to TRBJ1-5; 9 bases line up with TRBD1. The CDR3 here is CASSDSGTGRQPQHF. The CDR3, as DNA: TGCGCCAGCAGTGATTCGGGGACAGGGCGTCAGCCCCAGCATTTT.